A single sample gave rise to the 27 T cell receptor beta chains below, sequenced in a study of T cell repertoires in cytomegalovirus infection (dated by TCRdb to between 2019 and 2020). Their specific antigens are unknown. Sample treatment or condition, as interpreted from the label and publication: in vitro stimulation with specific CMV peptide epitopes to enrich CMV-specific T cells. TCRdb shows the sequencer as Illumina HiSeq 1500. TCRdb redid the processing of the public reads, applying fastp at Q25 and MiXCR, and retained in-frame beta chains. Rows with a matching CDR3 protein are joined into one entry that keeps the most common DNA and genes. In all, the sample holds 600,000 to 700,000 distinct CDR3 sequences, and 33% of those were seen once. The ten largest account for over 15% of the sample. The sequencing here drew on cultured PBMCs, taken from culture after CMV antigen stimulation. These receptors were obtained from a human donor in good health (CMV status not recorded). Some clones in this sample may be carry-over from other donors' samples.

The chain recombines TRBV6-2 or TRBV6-3 with TRBJ2-6; D unresolved. This CDR3 contains 14 residues. Germline V gene sequence: CDR1 MNHEY, CDR2 SVGEGT. V was shortened by 5 bases and J by 0 bases, with 5 bases between the two germline ends. The CDR3 reads CASSANSGANVLTF. The CDR3 DNA reads TGTGCCAGCAGTGCTAACTCTGGGGCCAACGTCCTGACTTTC.

This clonotype has at least ten counts. The V call is TRBV7-6, the J call TRBJ1-2; 7 bases align to TRBD1. After removal of 3 bases from V and 2 bases from J, the junction contained 3 bases not matched to a gene. The V gene's germline CDR1 is SGHVS and CDR2 FNYEAQ. This CDR3 is built from 14 residues. CDR3 sequence reads: CASSLRGGNYGYTF. The CDR3 region has the DNA TGTGCCAGCAGCTTGAGAGGGGGCAACTATGGCTACACCTTC.

This rearrangement joins TRBV7-2 to TRBJ2-4; 9 bases map to TRBD2. CDR1 and CDR2 (germline): SGHTA, FQGNSA. The ends lost 2 bases at V and 6 bases at J; junction bases unmatched: 5. The CDR3 contains 15 residues. The DNA for the CDR3 is TGTGCCAGCAGCTTACGCGGGGGGGCCGGAAACATTCAGTACTTC. It translates to CASSLRGGAGNIQYF.

The chain uses TRBV20-1 and TRBJ2-3; tentative D call: TRBD2 (5 bases). Trimming took 6 bases from V and 5 from J, leaving 15 bases between them. CDR1 and CDR2 from the germline V gene are DFQATT and SNEGSKA (reference sequence). This CDR3 is built from 13 residues. CDR3: CSATPGFKDTQYF. As DNA, the CDR3 is TGCAGTGCAACTCCGGGGTTCAAAGATACGCAGTATTTT.

A word on this clonotype: At one of its ends the junction is not consistent with the germline gene, which may arise from a read error. The rearrangement uses TRBV5-3 and TRBJ2-6; no clear D. TRBV5-3 is known as an ORF, though its function is uncertain. The CDR3 extends over 15 amino acids. DNA of the CDR3: TGTGCCAGCAGCTTGATGGGGTCCGGGGCCAACGTCCTGACTTTC. Translated: CASSLMGSGANVLTF.

This clonotype was counted ten times or more. The J gene is TRBJ2-3, the V gene TRBV12-3 or TRBV12-4; no definite D call. Trimming took off 7 bases at V and 6 bases at J, with 17 bases between the two ends. The CDR3 is 14 amino acids. DNA of the CDR3: TGTGCCAGCACCAGTGGATCGTGGACGGATACGCAGTATTTT. Residues: CASTSGSWTDTQYF.

To note about this clonotype: At one boundary the junction diverges from the germline segment, which might be a read error. CDR3 protein: CASTLLRETQYF. CDR3 sequence (DNA): TGTGCCAGCACCTTACTCCGAGAGACCCAGTACTTC. The chain is built from TRBV7-2 and TRBJ2-5, with D unclear. The CDR3 contains 12 residues. CDR1 and CDR2 (germline): SGHTA, FQGNSA.

This clonotype was found once. This chain uses TRBV2 with TRBJ1-5; no clear D gene. This CDR3 is 14 amino acids long. Germline V lookup: CDR1 SNHLY, CDR2 FYNNEI. V lost 7 bases and J lost 0, with 10 bases in between. This chain's CDR3 is CASTGIYSNQPQHF. Here the CDR3 DNA reads TGTGCCAGCACGGGGATCTATAGCAATCAGCCCCAGCATTTT.

The chain recombines TRBV7-6 with TRBJ1-5, with TRBD1 as a possible D gene (5 bases). In germline, CDR1 is SGHVS, CDR2 FNYEAQ. The V and J ends lost 3 bases and 2 bases respectively, with 11 bases between them. The CDR3 runs to 15 residues. The CDR3 DNA sequence: TGTGCCAGCAGCTTCTGGGGGGAAGGCAATCAGCCCCAGCATTTT. This gives the protein CASSFWGEGNQPQHF.

The chain is built from TRBV6-2 or TRBV6-3 and TRBJ2-5; D is ambiguous. V was pared by 0 bases and J by 0 bases, with 8 bases between. The CDR3 length is 15 residues. Germline V gene sequence: CDR1 MNHEY, CDR2 SVGEGT. CDR3 loop: CASSYSNKNQETQYF. For the CDR3, the DNA is TGTGCCAGCAGTTACTCGAATAAGAACCAAGAGACCCAGTACTTC.

This clonotype was observed a handful of times. The genes are TRBV7-9 and TRBJ2-7; D unclear. Germline CDR1 reads SEHNR; CDR2 reads FQNEAQ (reference sequence). CDR3 length equals 12 residues. V gave up 5 bases and J gave up 4 bases, with 9 bases separating them. The DNA of the CDR3 is TGTGCCAGCAGCCTCCCGCCTTACGAGCAGTACTTC. This sequence encodes CASSLPPYEQYF.

This rearrangement joins TRBV10-3 to TRBJ1-5; no clear D. Trimming pared 5 bases from V and 6 bases from J, leaving 8 bases between. This CDR3 comprises 12 residues. The V gene's germline CDR1 is ENHRY and CDR2 SYGVKD. The CDR3 nucleotides read TGTGCCATCAGTCCTGGAGGTCAGCCCCAGCATTTT. Translating it yields CAISPGGQPQHF.

V usage is TRBV18 and J usage is TRBJ2-5; the D gene is possibly TRBD1 (6 bases). Trimming took off 0 bases at V and 5 bases at J, with 13 bases between the two ends. Germline CDR1 is KGHSH and CDR2 is LQKENI. The CDR3 has 15 residues. The CDR3 coding sequence is TGTGCCAGCTCACCACCGCACAGGGTGGAGGAGACCCAGTACTTC. Translated: CASSPPHRVEETQYF.

The chain carries TRBV7-9 and TRBJ2-1, with 12 bases matching TRBD2. CDR3 length: 15 residues. The germline CDR1 and CDR2 sequences are SEHNR and FQNEAQ (reference sequence). Trimming at V came to 6 bases and at J to 12 bases, leaving 12 bases not matched to a gene. The CDR3 spells CASRISSGRATGQFF. CDR3 sequence (DNA): TGTGCCAGCAGAATCTCTAGCGGGAGGGCCACTGGGCAGTTCTTC.

This clonotype was picked up many times. J is TRBJ2-2 and V is TRBV7-8; 10 bases map to TRBD2. This CDR3 is built from 15 residues. The V segment lost 5 bases and the J segment 8 bases; nucleotides outside the gene matches: 8. Germline lookup yields CDR1 SGHVS and CDR2 FQNEAQ. The CDR3 protein is CASSRTLAGGGELFF. CDR3 nucleotide sequence: TGTGCCAGCAGCCGAACCTTAGCGGGGGGAGGGGAGCTGTTTTTT.

The chain couples TRBV29-1 to TRBJ2-1, with 12 bases identical to TRBD1. Per germline, CDR1 SQVTM and CDR2 ANQGSEA. Trimming cost V 1 base and J 6 bases; bases outside gene matches: 7. The CDR3 is 16 residues long. The CDR3 bases are TGCAGCGTTGAAGGGGACAGGGGGCTTTTTGGCAATGAGCAGTTCTTC. The encoded protein is CSVEGDRGLFGNEQFF.

This clonotype was detected a few times. The rearrangement uses TRBV6-1 and TRBJ2-7, with TRBD1 matching over 11 bases. V lost 7 bases and J lost 3; bases outside the gene matches: 5. The CDR3 length is 14 residues. CDR1 is MNHNS and CDR2 is SASEGT in the germline V gene. CDR3 protein: CASISGTGGYEQYF. In nucleotides, the CDR3 is TGTGCCAGCATTTCCGGGACAGGGGGCTACGAGCAGTACTTC.

The chain combines TRBV5-4 with TRBJ2-1, with TRBD2 matching 13 bases. Germline assignment: CDR1 SGHNT and CDR2 YYREEE (reference sequence). This CDR3 is built from 15 residues. The V gene end was trimmed by 6 bases and the J gene end by 7 bases; junction bases not matched to a gene: 7. The CDR3 nucleotides are TGTGCCAGCACCACCGGGACTAGCGGGAAAAATGAGCAGTTCTTC. It translates to CASTTGTSGKNEQFF.

The rearrangement joins TRBV29-1 to TRBJ2-5; either TRBD1 or TRBD2 may supply D (5 bases each). The CDR3 covers 14 residues. The germline V and J ends were trimmed by 4 bases and 1 base, with 13 bases remaining between them. CDR1 and CDR2 from the germline V gene are SQVTM and ANQGSEA. The CDR3 region has the DNA TGCAGCGTTGGTCCCGTGGGACGCCAAGAGACCCAGTACTTC. As protein: CSVGPVGRQETQYF.

J is TRBJ2-2 and V is TRBV7-4, with a weak D call TRBD2 (7 bases). Looked up from germline, CDR1 is SGHVT and CDR2 is SQSDAQ. This CDR3 comprises 17 residues. Trimming took 2 bases from V and 4 from J, leaving 17 bases between them. As DNA, the CDR3 is TGTGCCAGCAGCTTACCGATGGGGGGGCATGGCACCGGGGAGCTGTTTTTT. The encoded protein is CASSLPMGGHGTGELFF.

At least ten counts were recorded for this clonotype. This sequence joins TRBV7-2 and TRBJ2-5; D gene ambiguous. There are 13 residues in the CDR3. Germline V gene sequence: CDR1 SGHTA, CDR2 FQGNSA. V was trimmed by 4 bases and J by 2 bases, leaving 8 bases between them. The CDR3 DNA reads as TGTGCCAGCAGCTACACTCCGCAAGAGACCCAGTACTTC. This sequence encodes CASSYTPQETQYF.

The chain carries TRBV12-3 or TRBV12-4 and TRBJ1-2, with D perhaps matching TRBD1 (6 bases). This CDR3 has 11 residues. Trimming took 8 bases from V and 8 from J, leaving 12 bases between them. The CDR3 is CASSRGRGYTF. In DNA, the CDR3 is TGTGCCAGCTCAAGGGGGAGAGGCTACACCTTC.

V and J are TRBV20-1 and TRBJ2-3; a weak D match, TRBD2 (6 bases). This CDR3 comprises 13 residues. The germline V gene has CDR1 DFQATT and CDR2 SNEGSKA (reference sequence). V dropped 6 bases and J dropped 2 bases, with 12 bases sitting between them. The CDR3 is CSAGGWDTDTQYF. The CDR3, as DNA: TGCAGTGCGGGAGGCTGGGACACAGATACGCAGTATTTT.

This clonotype was counted many times. The V gene is TRBV7-2, the J gene TRBJ2-7, with 7 positions matching TRBD2. Germline CDR1 SGHTA, CDR2 FQGNSA. This CDR3 has 14 amino acids. J was trimmed by 4 bases and V by 1 base; bases with no gene match: 4. Here the CDR3 reads CASSLGIGRYEQYF. The CDR3 coding sequence is TGTGCCAGCAGCTTAGGTATCGGGAGGTACGAGCAGTACTTC.

The V call is TRBV7-6, the J call TRBJ2-3, with 10 bases identical to TRBD2. The CDR3 consists of 15 residues. Germline CDR1 reads SGHVS; CDR2 reads FNYEAQ. The V segment lost 5 bases and the J segment 7 bases; nucleotides outside the gene matches: 9. CDR3 protein: CASSQSGRAAYTQYF. The CDR3 DNA sequence: TGTGCCAGCAGCCAAAGCGGGAGGGCCGCATATACGCAGTATTTT. Combining the CDR3 with reference TRBV7-6 and TRBJ2-3 gives the whole variable domain GAGVSQSPRYKVTKRGQDVALRCDPISGHVSLYWYRQALGQGPEFLTYFNYEAQQDKSGLPNDRFSAERPEGSISTLTIQRTEQRDSAMYRCASSQSGRAAYTQYFGPGTRLTVL.

This clonotype was detected only a few times. The rearrangement links TRBV7-7 to TRBJ2-5; D uncertain. Per germline, CDR1 SSHAT and CDR2 FNYEAQ (reference sequence). CDR3 length: 14 amino acids. V was trimmed by 2 bases and J by 4 bases, leaving 11 bases between them. CDR3 protein: CASSLPGLLETQYF. In DNA, the CDR3 is TGTGCCAGCAGCTTACCCGGGCTATTAGAGACCCAGTACTTC.

This clonotype was observed at least ten times. This rearrangement joins TRBV7-2 to TRBJ1-2; D ambiguous. Germline CDR1 is SGHTA and CDR2 is FQGNSA. Between the trimmed V and J ends, which lost 3 bases and 4 bases, there was a span of 3 bases. CDR3 size: 11 residues. CDR3 nucleotide sequence: TGTGCCAGCAGCTTCCTCTATGGCTACACCTTC. Protein sequence: CASSFLYGYTF.